Following are 4 T cell receptor beta chains from one sample sequenced in a study of PD-1 blockade in classical Hodgkin lymphoma. Only in-frame clones appear in the TCRdb table, and some are missing; sequencing was by immunoSEQ multiplex PCR. The data hold around 60,000 clones, with more than 75% observed a single time. Every patient experienced relapse after autologous stem cell transplantation, and brentuximab vedotin exposure varied. Material: peripheral blood mononuclear cells (PBMCs), obtained before the second cycle of nivolumab. The receptors stem from a human donor with classical Hodgkin lymphoma.

CDR3 bases: TGCGCCAGCAGTTCTAGCGGGGGGGCCGAAAACATTCAGTACTTC. It translates to CASSSSGGAENIQYF. This chain joins TRBV5-1 and TRBJ2-4, with 12 bases fitting TRBD2. The CDR3 extends over 15 amino acids. With V trimmed by 5 bases and J by 5 bases, 5 bases remained unmatched. The germline CDR1 and CDR2 sequences are SGHRS and YFSETQ.

V gene TRBV11-2 combines with J gene TRBJ1-2; D perhaps matches TRBD1 (5 bases). V was trimmed by 4 bases and J by 3 bases, leaving 12 bases between them. This CDR3 region has 14 residues. In germline, CDR1 is SGHAT, CDR2 FQNNGV. The CDR3 loop reads CASSSPRGDYGYTF. CDR3 coding DNA: TGTGCCAGCAGCTCCCCCCGGGGGGACTATGGCTACACCTTC. Using reference TRBV11-2 and TRBJ1-2 for the parts outside the CDR3, the full variable domain is EAGVAQSPRYKIIEKRQSVAFWCNPISGHATLYWYQQILGQGPKLLIQFQNNGVVDDSQLPKDRFSAERLKGVDSTLKIQPAKLEDSAVYLCASSSPRGDYGYTFGSGTRLTVV.

The J gene is TRBJ1-4, the V gene TRBV5-1; tentatively, D is TRBD1 (5 bases). Germline V gives CDR1 SGHRS, CDR2 YFSETQ. V shed 4 bases and J shed 7 bases, with 17 bases lying between them. This CDR3 contains 15 residues. In DNA form, the CDR3 reads TGCGCCAGCAGCCCCCTCGGGTGGGGGGGTGAAAAACTGTTTTTT. This encodes CASSPLGWGGEKLFF. Based on the CDR3 plus reference TRBV5-1 and TRBJ1-4, the full variable domain is KAGVTQTPRYLIKTRGQQVTLSCSPISGHRSVSWYQQTPGQGLQFLFEYFSETQRNKGNFPGRFSGRQFSNSRSEMNVSTLELGDSALYLCASSPLGWGGEKLFFGSGTQLSVL.

This clone was seen just once. The CDR3 DNA reads as TGCGCCAGCAGCTTGATCGTCGGGGTCCAAGAGACCCAGTACTTC. Translation gives CASSLIVGVQETQYF. The chain couples TRBV5-1 to TRBJ2-5; maybe TRBD2 (5 bases). Germline lookup yields CDR1 SGHRS and CDR2 YFSETQ. V was cut by 1 base and J by 1 base, with 11 bases left in between. The CDR3 contains 15 residues.